This is a list of T cell receptor beta chains from one sample in a study of T and B cells in COVID-19 patients. MiXCR, applied by TCRdb to the multiplex PCR reads, yields one record per CDR3 protein. Here the sample spans about 18,000 distinct CDR3 sequences, around 35% being singletons. Sequenced material: blood. These receptors were taken from a human donor with active COVID-19. Each CDR3 is given with its conserved first and last residue.

v_call cdr3_aa
TRBV15 CATSRAATGPRGTQYF
TRBV12-3/TRBV12-4 CASSLSGGPGQLEETQYF
TRBV19 CASSIQGRETQYF
TRBV15 CATSSWDRGYYEQYF
TRBV6-5 CASSYLGEQYF
TRBV5-6 CASSGGSYEQYF
TRBV29-1 CSVPKSGGHTDTQYF
TRBV20-1 CSAMGLAGPKNIQYF
TRBV29-1 CSVGDSGREAFF
TRBV15 CATSRELDSPLHF
TRBV27 CASSLKARSGIGELFF
TRBV20-1 CSAKDRETQYF
TRBV15 CATSRGGDTGELLF
TRBV15 CATSVRRGFHSYEQYF
TRBV19 CASRPEYSSEQYF
TRBV6-2/TRBV6-3 CASSRGTSSDTQYF
TRBV18 CASSREQPLSRETQYF
TRBV6-5 CASSFKDREGEQFF
TRBV7-3 CASSISGGAADTQYF
TRBV7-6 CASSYSGGDYEQYF
TRBV7-6 CASSTLQGFDEQYF
TRBV7-6 CASSLDRLGGTDTQYF
TRBV11-1 CASSLGQQGNYGYTF
TRBV6-5 CASSLQGILSYEQYF
TRBV28 CASRQDRDSNQPQHF
TRBV18 CASSPGLAGGTYEQYF
TRBV19 CASSLQGQGTEKLFF
TRBV6-5 CASSVTGSGGRETQYF
TRBV19 CASSITTGGSPLHF
TRBV19 CASSIGQGRGYTF